These 30 T cell receptor beta chains share one sample of origin, sequenced in a study of blood T cell repertoires in COVID-19. The assay was immunoSEQ multiplex PCR, and TCRdb's table has in-frame clones only and misses some. The table records 55,000 to 75,000 clones, roughly 77% of them present only once. The sequencing input was peripheral blood. Receptor source: a woman aged 65 to 85 with acute or convalescent COVID-19.

The chain's CDR3 is CATSRDRGHGADTQYF. In DNA, the CDR3 is TGTGCCACCAGCAGAGATCGAGGGCATGGAGCAGATACGCAGTATTTT. The V call is TRBV15, the J call TRBJ2-3; possibly TRBD2 for D (5 bases). CDR1 is LNHNV, CDR2 YYDKDF, per germline (reference sequence). The CDR3 contains 16 residues. V was clipped by 0 bases and J by 4 bases, with 14 bases between them.

CDR3 bases: TGTGCCAGCAGTGACATGTGGCTAGCGGGAGGTAGTCGGTTTGAGCAGTTCTTC. Encoded protein: CASSDMWLAGGSRFEQFF. The chain is built from TRBV2 and TRBJ2-1; 11 positions match TRBD2. The CDR3 consists of 18 residues. CDR1 is SNHLY, CDR2 FYNNEI, per germline. Trimming at V came to 3 bases and at J to 9 bases, leaving 16 bases not matched to a gene.

This chain connects TRBV28 to TRBJ1-5; D is unclear. The CDR3 loop spans 16 amino acids. Germline lookup yields CDR1 MDHEN and CDR2 SYDVKM. The ends were cut back, 5 bases at V and 0 bases at J, with 14 bases in the middle. DNA of the CDR3: TGTGCCAGCAGTCTTTACCTATCCAATAGCAATCAGCCCCAGCATTTT. It yields the protein CASSLYLSNSNQPQHF. Filled out from reference TRBV28 and TRBJ1-5, the complete variable domain reads DVKVTQSSRYLVKRTGEKVFLECVQDMDHENMFWYRQDPGLGLRLIYFSYDVKMKEKGDIPEGYSVSREKKERFSLILESASTNQTSMYLCASSLYLSNSNQPQHFGDGTRLSIL.

This chain joins TRBV11-3 and TRBJ2-1; 7 bases agree with TRBD2. Germline assignment: CDR1 SGHNT and CDR2 YENEEA. With V trimmed by 5 bases and J by 6 bases, 10 bases remained unmatched. CDR3 length: 15 amino acids. The CDR3 is CASSPLGGSFNEQFF. The CDR3 coding sequence is TGTGCCAGCAGCCCCCTGGGCGGGAGTTTCAATGAGCAGTTCTTC.

The rearrangement uses TRBV7-3 and TRBJ2-5; D is unclear. The CDR3 consists of 13 residues. Germline CDR1 is SGHTA and CDR2 is FQGTGA. Trimming removed 5 bases from V and 2 bases from J, with 9 bases in between. CDR3 coding DNA: TGTGCCAGCAGCAAGACACTTCAAGAGACCCAGTACTTC. It is translated as CASSKTLQETQYF. Together with reference TRBV7-3 and TRBJ2-5, the CDR3 gives the full variable domain: GAGVSQTPSNKVTEKGKYVELRCDPISGHTALYWYRQSLGQGPEFLIYFQGTGAADDSGLPNDRFFAVRPEGSVSTLKIQRTERGDSAVYLCASSKTLQETQYFGPGTRLLVL.

V usage is TRBV2 and J usage is TRBJ1-2; perhaps TRBD1 as D (5 bases). Deletions cut 0 bases from V and 7 bases from J, with 12 bases between. The CDR3 covers 14 residues. Germline CDR1 SNHLY, CDR2 FYNNEI. The CDR3 reads CASSEARSGLGYTF. DNA of the CDR3: TGTGCCAGCAGTGAAGCGCGGTCAGGGCTTGGCTACACCTTC. Full variable domain (missing parts from reference TRBV2 and TRBJ1-2): EPEVTQTPSHQVTQMGQEVILRCVPISNHLYFYWYRQILGQKVEFLVSFYNNEISEKSEIFDDQFSVERPDGSNFTLKIRSTKLEDSAMYFCASSEARSGLGYTFGSGTRLTVV.

The chain is built from TRBV5-1 and TRBJ1-5; D unresolved. This CDR3 region has 14 residues. Germline V gene data show CDR1 as SGHRS and CDR2 as YFSETQ. Trimming removed 0 bases from V and 4 bases from J, with 8 bases in between. CDR3 nucleotides: TGCGCCAGCAGCTTGGGAGGTGCTAATCAGCCCCAGCATTTT. Protein sequence: CASSLGGANQPQHF.

The chain combines TRBV9 with TRBJ2-2, with 9 bases matching TRBD2. The CDR3 extends over 16 amino acids. V gave up 5 bases and J gave up 0 bases; unmatched junction bases: 5. Germline lookup yields CDR1 SGDLS and CDR2 YYNGEE. This CDR3 is CASSISGGPNTGELFF. In DNA, the CDR3 is TGTGCCAGCAGTATTAGCGGGGGCCCGAACACCGGGGAGCTGTTTTTT.

This chain connects TRBV5-6 to TRBJ1-1; a possible D gene is TRBD1 (6 bases). From germline, CDR1 is SGHDT and CDR2 YYEEEE. The CDR3 totals 14 residues. Trimming cost V 4 bases and J 11 bases, with 21 bases left between them. The CDR3 here is CASSPLRDTFRAFF. The CDR3 coding sequence is TGTGCCAGCAGCCCCCTCCGGGACACCTTTAGGGCTTTCTTT.

V and J are TRBV3-1 (or the pseudogene TRBV3-2) and TRBJ1-1; the D gene is possibly TRBD1 (5 bases). The germline V and J ends were trimmed by 1 base and 0 bases, with 9 bases remaining between them. There are 15 residues in the CDR3. Looked up from germline, CDR1 is LGHDT and CDR2 is YNNKEL (reference sequence). The DNA for the CDR3 is TGTGCCAGCAGCCAAGGCGACAGACTGAACACTGAAGCTTTCTTT. This codes for CASSQGDRLNTEAFF.

V is TRBV7-2 and J is TRBJ2-1, with a tentative D call TRBD1 (6 bases). Germline values: CDR1 SGHTA, CDR2 FQGNSA. V lost 7 bases to trimming and J lost 5 bases, with 12 bases between them. This CDR3 region has 13 residues. The CDR3 DNA sequence: TGTGCCAGCAACAGGGCCGCTCACAATGAGCAGTTCTTC. It encodes CASNRAAHNEQFF.

This chain joins TRBV6-4 and TRBJ1-1, with D possibly matching TRBD1 (5 bases). The CDR3 loop spans 13 amino acids. Looked up from germline, CDR1 is MRHNA and CDR2 is SNTAGT. Deletions cut 8 bases from V and 4 bases from J, with 14 bases between. The CDR3 here is CASGQGFGTEAFF. The CDR3 DNA follows: TGTGCCAGCGGTCAGGGTTTTGGCACTGAAGCTTTCTTT.

The gene calls are TRBV5-1 and TRBJ1-2, with 8 positions matching TRBD1. CDR3 length equals 13 residues. The trim removed 5 bases at V and 5 bases at J, leaving 5 bases unmatched. CDR1 and CDR2 from the germline V gene are SGHRS and YFSETQ. DNA for the CDR3: TGCGCCAGCAGATCCACAGGGGGATATGGCTACACCTTC. It encodes CASRSTGGYGYTF.

This clone was counted once. The chain recombines TRBV12-5 with TRBJ2-5, with D perhaps matching TRBD2 (5 bases). This CDR3 comprises 17 residues. Germline lookup yields CDR1 LGHNT and CDR2 FRNRAP. The V gene lost 1 base and the J gene lost 1 base, with 16 bases spanning the gap. CDR3 protein: CASGLALPGIGQETQYF. As DNA, the CDR3 is TGTGCTAGTGGTTTGGCCCTACCGGGGATCGGCCAAGAGACCCAGTACTTC.

The chain has TRBV19 and TRBJ2-1; the match to TRBD2 covers 15 bases. V gave up 7 bases and J gave up 8 bases; unmatched junction bases: 12. Per the germline V gene, CDR1 is LNHDA and CDR2 is SQIVND (reference sequence). The CDR3 is made up of 17 amino acids. The CDR3 DNA sequence: TGTGCCAGTACCCAGTATAGGACTAGCGGGAGGGGGCATGAGCAGTTCTTC. Protein: CASTQYRTSGRGHEQFF.

CDR3 loop: CASSWGGQQETQYF. Here the CDR3 DNA reads TGTGCCAGCAGCTGGGGGGGGCAGCAAGAGACCCAGTACTTC. The chain has TRBV11-2 and TRBJ2-5; D possibly corresponds to TRBD2 (7 bases). The CDR3 consists of 14 residues. Trimming removed 4 bases from V and 2 bases from J, with 11 bases in between. Germline lookup yields CDR1 SGHAT and CDR2 FQNNGV.

The V gene is TRBV28, the J gene TRBJ1-2, with TRBD1 matching 9 bases. Germline-derived CDR1 and CDR2 are MDHEN and SYDVKM. V lost 5 bases, J lost 4 bases, and 2 bases stayed unmatched. CDR3 length equals 13 residues. CDR3 sequence: CASSTGQGYGYTF. The CDR3 nucleotides read TGTGCCAGCAGTACGGGACAGGGCTATGGCTACACCTTC.

The rearrangement joins TRBV6-6 to TRBJ1-1; 8 bases agree with TRBD1. This CDR3 has 14 amino acids. Germline V gene data show CDR1 as MNHNY and CDR2 as SVGAGI (reference sequence). The junction had 8 bases not matched to a gene; V was cut back by 6 bases and J by 5 bases. CDR3 protein: CASSPPTGGTEAFF. CDR3 in DNA: TGTGCCAGCAGCCCCCCCACAGGGGGGACTGAAGCTTTCTTT.

In this sample, this clone turned up once. The chain employs TRBV28 and TRBJ1-5, with 7 nucleotides matching TRBD1. Germline CDR1 and CDR2: MDHEN and SYDVKM. CDR3 length equals 17 residues. V dropped 0 bases and J dropped 1; count of bases not matched to a gene: 6. The CDR3 loop reads CASSLWRGQGSNQPQHF. As DNA, the CDR3 is TGTGCCAGCAGTTTATGGAGGGGGCAGGGGAGCAATCAGCCCCAGCATTTT.

The chain employs TRBV6-5 and TRBJ1-1; D unresolved. Germline assignment: CDR1 MNHEY and CDR2 SVGAGI. V lost 7 bases to trimming and J lost 10 bases, with 10 bases between them. The CDR3 sequence is 10 residues long. The CDR3 sequence: CASTLGRAFF. DNA of the CDR3: TGTGCCAGCACTCTAGGGAGAGCTTTCTTT.

This sequence joins TRBV5-1 and TRBJ1-3, with 10 positions matching TRBD1. The CDR3 totals 18 residues. The trim removed 4 bases at V and 0 bases at J, leaving 10 bases unmatched. Germline V gene lookup returns CDR1 SGHRS and CDR2 YFSETQ. For the CDR3, the DNA is TGCGCCAGCAGCCCGTATGGGACAGGGGAAATCTCTGGAAACACCATATATTTT. Translation: CASSPYGTGEISGNTIYF. Looking up the rest from reference TRBV5-1 and TRBJ1-3 gives the full variable domain: KAGVTQTPRYLIKTRGQQVTLSCSPISGHRSVSWYQQTPGQGLQFLFEYFSETQRNKGNFPGRFSGRQFSNSRSEMNVSTLELGDSALYLCASSPYGTGEISGNTIYFGEGSWLTVV.

The chain couples TRBV7-2 to TRBJ2-2; D may be TRBD2 (6 bases). Per germline, CDR1 SGHTA and CDR2 FQGNSA. V was trimmed by 2 bases and J by 1 base, leaving 14 bases between them. The CDR3 extends over 17 amino acids. This chain's CDR3 is CASSLRAGLGNTGELFF. The CDR3 DNA reads TGTGCCAGCAGCTTAAGGGCGGGATTGGGGAACACCGGGGAGCTGTTTTTT.

This sequence joins TRBV28 and TRBJ1-5, with D perhaps matching TRBD1 (5 bases). The germline gives CDR1 MDHEN, CDR2 SYDVKM. The V end lost 5 bases, the J end lost 12 bases, and 11 bases lay between the germline ends. The CDR3 length is 11 residues. CDR3 sequence (DNA): TGTGCCAGCAGTGGCCCACAGGTCCAGCATTTT. Translation gives CASSGPQVQHF.

This clone turned up a few times. The chain has TRBV30 and TRBJ2-7; 15 nucleotides match TRBD2. The CDR3 contains 16 residues. Germline CDR1 and CDR2: GTSNPN and SVGIG (reference sequence). With V trimmed by 3 bases and J by 5 bases, 8 bases remained unmatched. CDR3 nucleotide sequence: TGTGCCTGGAGCGTAAGAAGGACTAGCGGGAGGGACGAGCAGTACTTC. This codes for CAWSVRRTSGRDEQYF.

The chain carries TRBV11-2 and TRBJ2-7; 8 positions agree with TRBD1. J lost 1 base, V lost 2 bases, and 4 bases had no gene match. This CDR3 has 15 amino acids. Germline values: CDR1 SGHAT, CDR2 FQNNGV. For the CDR3, the DNA is TGTGCCAGCAGCTTATCTACAGGGGGATCCTACGAGCAGTACTTC. This encodes CASSLSTGGSYEQYF.

The chain employs TRBV6-2 or TRBV6-3 and TRBJ2-7; 10 nucleotides align to TRBD1. J lost 6 bases, V lost 4 bases, and 12 bases had no gene match. Germline assignment: CDR1 MNHEY and CDR2 SVGEGT. This CDR3 region has 16 residues. CDR3 sequence reads: CASSLFNPGQGSEQYF. The CDR3 nucleotides read TGTGCCAGCAGTTTATTTAATCCGGGACAGGGGAGCGAGCAGTACTTC.

V is TRBV19 and J is TRBJ1-2, with a weak D call TRBD1 (5 bases). This CDR3 region has 16 residues. CDR1 LNHDA and CDR2 SQIVND come from the germline V gene (reference sequence). The ends were cut back, 6 bases at V and 2 bases at J, with 19 bases in the middle. The CDR3 loop reads CASRSLGASENYGYTF. Here the CDR3 DNA reads TGTGCCAGTAGATCCCTAGGGGCCTCGGAAAACTATGGCTACACCTTC.

In its sample, this clone was seen a few times. The chain links TRBV2 to TRBJ2-7; TRBD2 agrees at 10 bases. The CDR3 sequence is 22 residues long. Per germline, CDR1 SNHLY and CDR2 FYNNEI. V lost 6 bases and J lost 0; bases outside the gene matches: 26. In nucleotides, the CDR3 is TGTGCCAGCAGACCGCCCGGACACACCGCTAGCGGGGGCCTTACCAGCTCCTACGAGCAGTACTTC. Amino acids: CASRPPGHTASGGLTSSYEQYF.

CDR3 protein: CASNLPGQGSSSPLHF. CDR3 in DNA: TGTGCCAGCAACCTTCCTGGACAGGGGTCGAGTTCACCCCTCCACTTT. The chain uses TRBV2 and TRBJ1-6; 9 bases line up with TRBD1. The V and J ends lost 7 bases and 9 bases, in that order; junction bases with no gene match: 13. Germline V gives CDR1 SNHLY, CDR2 FYNNEI. The CDR3 has 16 residues.

The V gene is TRBV6-5, the J gene TRBJ2-7; no definite D call. Per germline, CDR1 MNHEY and CDR2 SVGAGI. This CDR3 comprises 12 residues. Trimming pared 3 bases from V and 4 bases from J, leaving 7 bases between. Here the CDR3 reads CASSYGQYEQYF. The CDR3 nucleotides read TGTGCCAGCAGTTATGGGCAGTACGAGCAGTACTTC.